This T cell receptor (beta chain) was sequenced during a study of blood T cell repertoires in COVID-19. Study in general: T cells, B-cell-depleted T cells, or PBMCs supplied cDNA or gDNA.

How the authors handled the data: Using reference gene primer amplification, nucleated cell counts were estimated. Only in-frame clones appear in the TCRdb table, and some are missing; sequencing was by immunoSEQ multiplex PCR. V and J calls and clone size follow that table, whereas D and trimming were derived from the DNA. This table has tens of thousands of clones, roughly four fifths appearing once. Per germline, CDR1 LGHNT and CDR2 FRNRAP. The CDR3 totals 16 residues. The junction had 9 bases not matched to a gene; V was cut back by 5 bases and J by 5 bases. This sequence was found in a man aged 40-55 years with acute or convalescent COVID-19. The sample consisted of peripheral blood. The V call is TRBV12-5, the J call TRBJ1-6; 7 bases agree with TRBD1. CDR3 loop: CASGHGRQGNNSPLHF. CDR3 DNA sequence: TGTGCTAGTGGTCACGGCCGACAGGGTAATAATTCACCCCTCCACTTT.